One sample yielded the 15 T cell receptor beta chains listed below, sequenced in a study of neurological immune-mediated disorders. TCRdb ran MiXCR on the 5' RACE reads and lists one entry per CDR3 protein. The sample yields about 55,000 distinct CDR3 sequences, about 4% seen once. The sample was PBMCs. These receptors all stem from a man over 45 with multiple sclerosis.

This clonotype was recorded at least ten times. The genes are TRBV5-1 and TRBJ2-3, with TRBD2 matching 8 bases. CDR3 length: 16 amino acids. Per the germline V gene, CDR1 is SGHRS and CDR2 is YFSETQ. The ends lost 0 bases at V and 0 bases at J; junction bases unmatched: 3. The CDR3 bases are TGCGCCAGCAGCTTGGCTGTAGCGGGAAGCACAGATACGCAGTATTTT. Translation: CASSLAVAGSTDTQYF.

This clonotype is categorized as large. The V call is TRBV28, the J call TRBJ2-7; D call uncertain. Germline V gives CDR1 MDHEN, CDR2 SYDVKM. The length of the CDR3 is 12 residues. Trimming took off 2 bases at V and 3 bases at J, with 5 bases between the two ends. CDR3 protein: CASSLRSYEQYF. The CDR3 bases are TGTGCCAGCAGTTTAAGGAGCTACGAGCAGTACTTC.

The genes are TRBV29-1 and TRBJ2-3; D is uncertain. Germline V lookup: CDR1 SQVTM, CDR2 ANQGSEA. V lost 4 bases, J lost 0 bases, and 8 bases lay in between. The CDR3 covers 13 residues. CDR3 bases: TGCAGCGTTGGGGTCACAAGCACAGATACGCAGTATTTT. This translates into CSVGVTSTDTQYF.

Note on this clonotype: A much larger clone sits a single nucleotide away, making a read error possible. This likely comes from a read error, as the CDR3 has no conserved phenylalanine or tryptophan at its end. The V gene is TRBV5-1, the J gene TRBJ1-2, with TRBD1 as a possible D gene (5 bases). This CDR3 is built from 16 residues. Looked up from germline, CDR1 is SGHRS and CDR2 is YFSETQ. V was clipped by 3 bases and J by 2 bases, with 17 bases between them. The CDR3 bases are TGCGCCAGCAGCTGGGACCCAGGGAGGGCGAACTATGGCTACACCTGC. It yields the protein CASSWDPGRANYGYTC.

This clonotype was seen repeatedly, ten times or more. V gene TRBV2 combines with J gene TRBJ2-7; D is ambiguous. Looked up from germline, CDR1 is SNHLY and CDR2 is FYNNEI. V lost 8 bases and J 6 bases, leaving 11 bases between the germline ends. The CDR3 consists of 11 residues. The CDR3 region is CASDNRIEQYF. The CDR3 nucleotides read TGTGCCAGCGATAACCGAATCGAGCAGTACTTC.

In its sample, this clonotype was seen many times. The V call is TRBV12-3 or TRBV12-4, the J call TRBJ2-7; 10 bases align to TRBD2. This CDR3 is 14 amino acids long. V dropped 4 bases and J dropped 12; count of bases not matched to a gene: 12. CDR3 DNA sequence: TGTGCCAGCAGTTATACTAGCGGGACCCGAGGCGCGTACTTC. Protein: CASSYTSGTRGAYF.

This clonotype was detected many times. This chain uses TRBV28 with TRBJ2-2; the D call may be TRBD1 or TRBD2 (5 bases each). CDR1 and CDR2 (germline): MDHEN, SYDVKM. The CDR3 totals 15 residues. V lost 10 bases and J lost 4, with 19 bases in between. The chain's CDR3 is CATSIGTTRTGELFF. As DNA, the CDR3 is TGTGCCACCTCGATCGGGACCACGCGCACCGGGGAGCTGTTTTTT.

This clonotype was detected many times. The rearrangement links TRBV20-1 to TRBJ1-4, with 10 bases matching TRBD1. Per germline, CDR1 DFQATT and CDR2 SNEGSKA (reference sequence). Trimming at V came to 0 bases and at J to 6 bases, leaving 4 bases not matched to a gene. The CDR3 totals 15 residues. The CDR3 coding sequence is TGCAGTGCTAGAGATCAAGGGACAGGGGATGAAAAACTGTTTTTT. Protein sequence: CSARDQGTGDEKLFF.

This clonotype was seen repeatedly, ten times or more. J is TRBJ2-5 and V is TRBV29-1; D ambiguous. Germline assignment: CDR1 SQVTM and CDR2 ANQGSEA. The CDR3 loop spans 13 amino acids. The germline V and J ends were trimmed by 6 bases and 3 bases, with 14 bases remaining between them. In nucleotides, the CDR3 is TGCAGCGTCGCCTTAAATGGGGAAGAGACCCAGTACTTC. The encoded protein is CSVALNGEETQYF.

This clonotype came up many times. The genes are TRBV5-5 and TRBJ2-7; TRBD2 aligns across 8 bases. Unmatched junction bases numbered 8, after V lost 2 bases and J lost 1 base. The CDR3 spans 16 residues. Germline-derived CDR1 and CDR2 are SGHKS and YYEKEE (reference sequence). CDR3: CASSFDSGGGSYEQYF. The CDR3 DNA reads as TGTGCCAGCAGCTTTGACAGCGGGGGAGGGTCCTACGAGCAGTACTTC.

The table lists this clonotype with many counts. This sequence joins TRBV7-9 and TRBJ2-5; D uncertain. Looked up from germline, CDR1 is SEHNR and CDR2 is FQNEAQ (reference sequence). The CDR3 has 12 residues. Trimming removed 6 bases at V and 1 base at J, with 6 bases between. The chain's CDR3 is CASRGRQETQYF. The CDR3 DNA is TGTGCCAGCAGAGGACGCCAAGAGACCCAGTACTTC.

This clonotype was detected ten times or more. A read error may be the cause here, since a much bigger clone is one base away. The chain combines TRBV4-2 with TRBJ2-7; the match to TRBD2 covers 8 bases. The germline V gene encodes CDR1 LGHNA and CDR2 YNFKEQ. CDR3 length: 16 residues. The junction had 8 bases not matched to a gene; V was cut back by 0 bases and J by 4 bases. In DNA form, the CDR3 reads TGTGCCAGCAGCCAAGATGGGACTAGAGGGGGGTACGAGCAGTACTTC. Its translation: CASSQDGTRGGYEQYF.

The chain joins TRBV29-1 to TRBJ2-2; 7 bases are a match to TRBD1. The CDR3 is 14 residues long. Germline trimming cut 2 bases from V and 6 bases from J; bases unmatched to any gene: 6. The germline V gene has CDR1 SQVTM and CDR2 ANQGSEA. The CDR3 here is CSVETTGWAGELFF. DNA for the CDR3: TGCAGCGTTGAAACGACAGGGTGGGCCGGGGAGCTGTTTTTT.

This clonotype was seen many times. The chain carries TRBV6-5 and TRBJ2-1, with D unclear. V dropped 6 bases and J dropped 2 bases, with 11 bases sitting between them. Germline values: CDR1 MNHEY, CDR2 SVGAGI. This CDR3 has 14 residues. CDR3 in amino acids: CASSPLSTYNEQFF. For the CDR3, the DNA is TGTGCCAGCAGCCCACTATCCACCTACAATGAGCAGTTCTTC.

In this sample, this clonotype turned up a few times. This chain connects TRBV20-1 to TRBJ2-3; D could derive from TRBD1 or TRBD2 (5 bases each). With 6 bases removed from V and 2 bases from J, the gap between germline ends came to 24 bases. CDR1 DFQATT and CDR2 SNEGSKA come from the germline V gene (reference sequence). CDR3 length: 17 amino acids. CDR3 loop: CSADTRDVAEVTDTQYF. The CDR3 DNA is TGCAGTGCAGACACTAGGGACGTTGCGGAGGTCACAGATACGCAGTATTTT.